This TCR beta chain was profiled in a study of blood T cell repertoires in COVID-19. As processed by the authors: Estimated nucleated cell counts came from reference gene primer amplification. Using immunoSEQ multiplex PCR, the repertoire was profiled, and TCRdb retains in-frame clones only, with some absent. That table is the source of V, J and clone size, and D and trimming were worked out from the DNA. The repertoire has about 210,000 clones, 92% of them found once; the top ten carry around 1.2%. The sequence came from a man aged 25 to 40 with acute or convalescent COVID-19. The source material was peripheral blood.

The CDR3 coding sequence is TGTGCCATCAGAGAAACAGGGGGGAACACTGAAGCTTTCTTT. This gives the protein CAIRETGGNTEAFF. The chain has TRBV10-3 and TRBJ1-1, with TRBD1 identical over 8 bases. The germline CDR1 and CDR2 sequences are ENHRY and SYGVKD. This CDR3 has 14 residues. V lost 6 bases and J lost 1; bases outside the gene matches: 4.